This T cell receptor beta chain originates from a study of blood T cell repertoires in COVID-19 (dated by TCRdb to 2020 to 2022). With respect to the entire study: Samples from collaborators originated in the United States, Italy and Spain and spanned both the acute and convalescent phases of COVID-19. The material from the prospective study consisted of cDNA or gDNA derived from T cells, B-cell-depleted T cells, or PBMCs. Subjects who had been exposed to COVID-19, were actively infected with it, or had recovered from it provided the deeply sampled blood TCRbeta repertoires that made up the dataset. The repertoires were released in a freely available public database intended as a resource for research on the immune response to SARS-CoV-2. Samples were obtained from the ongoing ImmuneRACE study (first 160 participants) and from over a thousand subjects provided by 6 global collaborators. The sample metadata nearly always contained a de-identified subject ID, COVID-19 status, age in years and sex. Where HLA class I and class II types were available, the types were taken from metadata supplied by the sample provider, not from assay-based typing.

Per the germline V gene (reference sequence), LGHDT is the CDR1 and YNNKEL is the CDR2. Here V drops 5 bases and J drops 6 bases, and the junction holds 9 bases not matched to any gene. The CDR3 holds 15 amino acids from the cysteine to the phenylalanine. Kept here is only the CDR3 DNA, which spans 45 bases and is read in frame from base 1. Regarding this clone: Its antigen is currently not known. No quality values exist for individual bases; no much larger clone is one base distant.

The immunoSEQ Assay, a bias-controlled multiplex PCR, was used to amplify TCRbeta CDR3 regions from genomic DNA. The authors processed their data as follows. Nucleated cell counts per sample were estimated from amplification of reference gene primers within the assay. Sequence reads were collapsed and filtered to measure the absolute abundance of every unique TCRbeta CDR3 rearrangement. Productive Simpson clonality was computed per sample as the square root of Simpson's diversity index over productive rearrangements. TCRdb provides this immuneACCESS table in a form limited to in-frame rearrangements. Some clones are lacking; in checked studies, under half of them reflect an unresolved V gene, and why the rest are absent is not known. The V and J calls and clone size are taken from that table; D and trimming were inferred from the DNA. The sample table holds some 30,000 clones, of which around 83% were seen once. 13% of the sample lies in the top ten.

Beyond this particular receptor, the publication reports: How much clinical and demographic metadata was included differed by source and by participant, and the metadata was provided uncurated.

Collaborating institutions collected whole blood in K2EDTA tubes following their own protocols. For TCRbeta analysis, collaborators shipped samples in one of three forms: frozen whole blood, isolated PBMCs, or DNA extracted from either of those sample types. The sample comprised peripheral blood. The chain couples TRBV3-1 (or the pseudogene TRBV3-2) to TRBJ2-1, and 8 bases in between align with TRBD2. This clonotype originated in a human donor in a cohort sampled during active COVID-19. The DNA is as follows: TGTGCCAGCAGCGGGGGAGCGGGGGCGGTCAATGAGCAGTTCTTC. It encodes CASSGGAGAVNEQFF.